This passage covers 3 T cell receptor beta chains from one sample sequenced in a study of control samples from healthy donors and cancer patients (dated by TCRdb to the early 2020s). The library was produced with the immunoSEQ multiplex PCR assay. Not all clones reach the TCRdb copy of this immuneACCESS table, which keeps in-frame sequences only. Checked studies attribute under half of the gap to unresolved V genes and leave the rest unexplained. In all, the sample holds 150,000 or so clones, and nearly 95% of those were seen once. Under 2.5% of the sample is held by the ten biggest clonotypes. Material for sequencing was blood. All receptors come from a man in his fifties or sixties in good health.

The chain joins TRBV9 to TRBJ2-7; D is uncertain. Trimming shortened V by 0 bases and J by 7 bases, and 11 bases separated the two germline ends. Germline assignment: CDR1 SGDLS and CDR2 YYNGEE. The CDR3 is 13 amino acids. CDR3 DNA sequence: TGTGCCAGCAGCGTAGATCGAGCCGGGGAGCAGTACTTC. As protein: CASSVDRAGEQYF.

The V gene is TRBV4-1, the J gene TRBJ2-2; 13 bases line up with TRBD2. Unmatched junction bases numbered 8, after V lost 1 base and J lost 6 bases. The CDR3 extends over 18 amino acids. Germline V gene lookup returns CDR1 MGHRA and CDR2 YSYEKL. Written as DNA, the CDR3 is TGCGCCAGCAGCCAAGGGACTAGCGGGAGTAGAATCCCCGGGGAGCTGTTTTTT. Amino acid sequence: CASSQGTSGSRIPGELFF.

The chain couples TRBV18 to TRBJ1-1; D uncertain. There are 12 residues in the CDR3. Trimming pared 3 bases from V and 11 bases from J, leaving 13 bases between. Germline values: CDR1 KGHSH, CDR2 LQKENI. CDR3 in DNA: TGTGCCAGCTCACCGAAGGGTTATGAGGCTTTCTTT. Translated: CASSPKGYEAFF.